What follows are 4 T cell receptor beta chains derived from one specimen sequenced in a study of T-cell reconstitution after alpha-beta-depleted transplantation in children. Unique molecular identifiers were incorporated during preparation of the TCRbeta library. TCRdb passed the PCR reads through MiXCR, listing each CDR3 protein once. The sample yields under 450,000 distinct CDR3 sequences, 10% to 15% seen once. Sample: PBMCs, taken from the stem cell graft. Receptors were obtained from a human donor who donated a stem cell graft to a child with Fanconi anemia.

This clonotype was recorded at least ten times. The chain is built from TRBV12-3 or TRBV12-4 and TRBJ2-5; 7 bases fit TRBD2. The CDR3 loop spans 14 amino acids. J was trimmed by 4 bases and V by 7 bases; bases with no gene match: 9. CDR3 DNA sequence: TGTGCCAGCACCACGGGGAGCGGGGTAGAGACCCAGTACTTC. As protein: CASTTGSGVETQYF.

This clonotype was counted only a few times. In DNA, the CDR3 is TGCGCCAGCAGCTTACTCCAGGGGTATGAGCAGTTCTTC. This translates into CASSLLQGYEQFF. This chain uses TRBV5-1 with TRBJ2-1; D perhaps matches TRBD1 (6 bases). The V end lost 2 bases, the J end lost 8 bases, and 11 bases lay between the germline ends. Germline V gene lookup returns CDR1 SGHRS and CDR2 YFSETQ. The CDR3 covers 13 residues.

This clonotype has a handful of counts. The chain recombines TRBV29-1 with TRBJ1-4, with D perhaps matching TRBD1 (5 bases). The length of the CDR3 is 14 residues. Trimming removed 4 bases at V and 5 bases at J, with 14 bases between. The germline gives CDR1 SQVTM, CDR2 ANQGSEA. The CDR3 nucleotides read TGCAGCGTTGTGGAGGGCAGGGCGAATGAAAAACTGTTTTTT. The encoded protein is CSVVEGRANEKLFF.

This clonotype was observed a few times. The V gene is TRBV20-1, the J gene TRBJ1-6, with 7 bases matching TRBD1. The CDR3 runs to 13 residues. The germline V gene encodes CDR1 DFQATT and CDR2 SNEGSKA (reference sequence). Trimming removed 4 bases from V and 13 bases from J; junction bases left unmatched: 10. CDR3 in DNA: TGCAGTGCTACCGGACAGGTCCAGAGGCCCCTCCACTTT. Translated: CSATGQVQRPLHF.